This T cell receptor (beta chain) was identified in a study of T cell repertoires in cytomegalovirus infection. Study summary: HLA-B-restricted CMV epitopes that are well studied, plus recently identified HLA-C-restricted ones, were used by the study. Matching HLA type and CMV infection were both indicated by public TCR beta signatures. Study results and limitations: Summed frequency of public TCR beta families distinguished CMV carriers with the relevant HLA. Dominating the ex vivo response were HLA-C-restricted CMV-specific TCR beta clonotypes.

The CDR3 sequence is 15 residues long. After removal of 1 base from V and 3 bases from J, the junction contained 5 bases not matched to a gene. Germline assignment: CDR1 SGHVS and CDR2 FQNEAQ. This clonotype has ten or more counts. Its cognate antigen is unknown. TCRdb called the reads again in MiXCR, with one record for every CDR3 protein. The table includes 300,000 to 400,000 distinct CDR3 sequences, roughly 29% detected once. The chain recombines TRBV7-8 with TRBJ1-1; 7 bases agree with TRBD1. The clonotype was recovered from a human donor in good health (CMV status not recorded). Some clones in this sample may be carry-over from other donors' samples. The sample was cultured PBMCs, taken from culture after CMV antigen stimulation. The CDR3 loop reads CASSLVPQGDTEAFF. CDR3 DNA sequence: TGTGCCAGCAGCTTAGTCCCCCAGGGGGACACTGAAGCTTTCTTT.